These 24 T cell receptor beta chains were sequenced from one sample in a study of post-analysis software for immune sequencing data. Study-level findings and limits: Higher frequency in patients than in controls was seen for about five TRBV segments, with TRBV5-6, TRBV5-1 and TRBV20-1 among them.

Unique molecular identifiers were present in the TCR beta cDNA libraries. TCRdb reanalysed the PCR reads using MiXCR and keeps one entry per CDR3 protein. Seen here are around 500,000 distinct CDR3 sequences, 34% observed once, and the top ten hold 4.5% to 7.5%. Antigens of these TCRs are unknown. Specimen: blood. The receptors were sampled from a girl aged 2 to 17 with multiple sclerosis.

V usage is TRBV29-1 and J usage is TRBJ1-2; D uncertain. The CDR3 length is 12 residues. The germline CDR1 and CDR2 sequences are SQVTM and ANQGSEA. The ends were cut back, 5 bases at V and 7 bases at J, with 14 bases in the middle. CDR3 region: CSVSEQSAGYTF. DNA for the CDR3: TGCAGCGTTTCCGAACAGAGCGCTGGCTACACCTTC. Complete variable domain (other parts from reference TRBV29-1 and TRBJ1-2): SAVISQKPSRDICQRGTSLTIQCQVDSQVTMMFWYRQQPGQSLTLIATANQGSEATYESGFVIDKFPISRPNLTFSTLTVSNMSPEDSSIYLCSVSEQSAGYTFGSGTRLTVV.

The chain couples TRBV20-1 to TRBJ1-6, with D possibly matching TRBD1 (6 bases). The germline V gene has CDR1 DFQATT and CDR2 SNEGSKA (reference sequence). V lost 6 bases and J 8 bases, leaving 20 bases between the germline ends. The length of the CDR3 is 15 residues. Here the CDR3 reads CSAPNRAPEYSPLHF. Here the CDR3 DNA reads TGCAGTGCCCCGAACAGGGCCCCCGAGTATTCACCCCTCCACTTT.

V and J are TRBV18 and TRBJ2-7; 7 bases agree with TRBD1. V lost 6 bases, J lost 0 bases, and 17 bases stayed unmatched. The CDR3 consists of 18 residues. CDR1 is KGHSH and CDR2 is LQKENI in the germline V gene. The DNA of the CDR3 is TGTGCCAGCTCCCCTAACGCTCCGGGACAGATAAGCTCCTACGAGCAGTACTTC. It specifies CASSPNAPGQISSYEQYF.

Worth noting for this clonotype: One end of the junction does not line up with germline, which may come from a read error. The gene calls are TRBV24-1 and TRBJ1-2, with D maybe TRBD1 (6 bases). The germline gives CDR1 KGHDR, CDR2 SFDVKD. This CDR3 has 14 residues. CDR3 nucleotides: TGTGCCACCAGTGATCCCGGACAGTCCTATGGCCACACCTTC. Translation: CATSDPGQSYGHTF.

The table lists this clonotype with a few counts. V usage is TRBV7-9 and J usage is TRBJ2-7; D is ambiguous. There are 12 residues in the CDR3. Germline V gives CDR1 SEHNR, CDR2 FQNEAQ (reference sequence). Trimming removed 3 bases from V and 6 bases from J, with 9 bases in between. The CDR3 loop reads CASSLLQSEQYF. In DNA form, the CDR3 reads TGTGCCAGCAGCTTGTTACAGTCCGAGCAGTACTTC.

This clonotype was picked up a small number of times. This chain connects TRBV6-5 to TRBJ2-5, with 7 bases fitting TRBD1. CDR3 size: 15 residues. Germline trimming cut 6 bases from V and 4 bases from J; bases unmatched to any gene: 11. CDR1 is MNHEY, CDR2 SVGAGI, per germline. The CDR3 nucleotides read TGTGCCAGCAGACGCGACAGGGTTGGGGGAGAGACCCAGTACTTC. Translated, it gives CASRRDRVGGETQYF.

This clonotype turned up a few times. The genes are TRBV5-1 and TRBJ2-7, with 10 bases fitting TRBD1. The length of the CDR3 is 17 residues. In germline, CDR1 is SGHRS, CDR2 YFSETQ. Losses at the gene ends were 0 bases for V and 1 base for J; bases not matched to a gene: 7. The CDR3 DNA is TGCGCCAGCAGCTTGGAGTTTCGGACAGGGGGTTCCTACGAGCAGTACTTC. Its translation: CASSLEFRTGGSYEQYF.

This clonotype was seen at least ten times. The chain couples TRBV29-1 to TRBJ2-1; D is possibly TRBD2 (6 bases). The CDR3 spans 12 residues. Germline V CDR1 and CDR2: SQVTM, ANQGSEA. With 3 bases removed from V and 5 bases from J, the gap between germline ends came to 8 bases. In DNA, the CDR3 is TGCAGCGTTGAGCGCGGGAACAATGAGCAGTTCTTC. It yields the protein CSVERGNNEQFF.

This clonotype was observed a handful of times. This chain uses TRBV9 with TRBJ1-6; D is perhaps TRBD1 (5 bases). Between the trimmed V and J ends, which lost 0 bases and 9 bases, there was a span of 16 bases. CDR3 length: 16 residues. CDR1 is SGDLS and CDR2 is YYNGEE in the germline V gene. This CDR3 is CASSVAGTAGGSPLHF. The CDR3 region has the DNA TGTGCCAGCAGCGTAGCTGGGACGGCTGGAGGTTCACCCCTCCACTTT. Using reference TRBV9 and TRBJ1-6 for the parts outside the CDR3, the full variable domain is DSGVTQTPKHLITATGQRVTLRCSPRSGDLSVYWYQQSLDQGLQFLIQYYNGEERAKGNILERFSAQQFPDLHSELNLSSLELGDSALYFCASSVAGTAGGSPLHFGNGTRLTVT.

This clonotype came up many times. The rearrangement links TRBV15 to TRBJ1-2; D remains ambiguous. Germline V gene data show CDR1 as LNHNV and CDR2 as YYDKDF (reference sequence). V lost 0 bases to trimming and J lost 4 bases, with 12 bases between them. The CDR3 runs to 15 residues. The CDR3 coding sequence is TGTGCCACCAGCAGAGATACGGGCCAGCTCTATGGCTACACCTTC. Translated: CATSRDTGQLYGYTF.

This chain joins TRBV19 and TRBJ2-7; 11 bases align to TRBD1. Trimming cost V 6 bases and J 2 bases; bases outside gene matches: 9. Per the germline V gene, CDR1 is LNHDA and CDR2 is SQIVND (reference sequence). The CDR3 is 16 residues long. CDR3 loop: CASSLPGQGGTYEQYF. In DNA form, the CDR3 reads TGTGCCAGTAGCCTACCGGGACAGGGGGGAACCTACGAGCAGTACTTC. Based on the CDR3 plus reference TRBV19 and TRBJ2-7, the full variable domain is DGGITQSPKYLFRKEGQNVTLSCEQNLNHDAMYWYRQDPGQGLRLIYYSQIVNDFQKGDIAEGYSVSREKKESFPLTVTSAQKNPTAFYLCASSLPGQGGTYEQYFGPGTRLTVT.

This clonotype has only a few counts. V and J are TRBV7-9 and TRBJ2-1; unclear D gene. The CDR3 runs to 14 residues. Trimming removed 5 bases at V and 1 base at J, with 9 bases between. From germline, CDR1 is SEHNR and CDR2 FQNEAQ (reference sequence). The CDR3 nucleotides are TGTGCCAGCAGCCTGAGTGAGTCCTACAATGAGCAGTTCTTC. The encoded protein is CASSLSESYNEQFF.

This clonotype was picked up a small number of times. V and J are TRBV7-7 and TRBJ2-2, with D perhaps assigned TRBD1 or TRBD2 (6 bases each). The CDR3 has 16 residues. V was shortened by 6 bases and J by 3 bases, with 17 bases between the two germline ends. Looked up from germline, CDR1 is SSHAT and CDR2 is FNYEAQ (reference sequence). The CDR3: CASSSKVGGDTGELFF. The DNA of the CDR3 is TGTGCCAGCAGTTCCAAGGTGGGGGGCGACACCGGGGAGCTGTTTTTT.

This clonotype was seen a handful of times. This chain connects TRBV11-3 to TRBJ2-1, with 11 bases fitting TRBD2. With V trimmed by 4 bases and J by 7 bases, 9 bases remained unmatched. Germline-derived CDR1 and CDR2 are SGHNT and YENEEA. This CDR3 contains 16 residues. The CDR3 reads CASSSRTSGSRNEQFF. For the CDR3, the DNA is TGTGCCAGCAGCTCTAGGACTAGCGGGTCGAGAAATGAGCAGTTCTTC. The variable domain in full, completed from reference TRBV11-3 and TRBJ2-1, reads EAGVVQSPRYKIIEKKQPVAFWCNPISGHNTLYWYLQNLGQGPELLIRYENEEAVDDSQLPKDRFSAERLKGVDSTLKIQPAELGDSAVYLCASSSRTSGSRNEQFFGPGTRLTVL.

This clonotype was found a few times. CDR3 nucleotide sequence: TGTGCCAGCAGCTTGTGGGACAGGGGGCTGGAGACCCAGTACTTC. It codes for CASSLWDRGLETQYF. The chain has TRBV7-2 and TRBJ2-5; 12 bases agree with TRBD1. J was trimmed by 5 bases and V by 3 bases; bases with no gene match: 4. CDR1 is SGHTA, CDR2 FQGNSA, per germline. This CDR3 comprises 15 residues.

This clonotype was seen more than once but under ten times. V gene TRBV6-6 combines with J gene TRBJ1-5, with TRBD1 matching over 8 bases. The germline V gene has CDR1 MNHNY and CDR2 SVGAGI (reference sequence). CDR3 length: 16 amino acids. With V trimmed by 6 bases and J by 2 bases, 9 bases remained unmatched. CDR3 sequence reads: CASRGALQGGNQPQHF. The CDR3 nucleotides read TGTGCCAGCAGGGGGGCCCTACAGGGGGGCAATCAGCCCCAGCATTTT.

This clonotype was seen a handful of times. The CDR3 coding sequence is TGTGCCAGCCTATCAGGGACTACCTACAATGAGCAGTTCTTC. Amino acid sequence: CASLSGTTYNEQFF. The genes are TRBV7-9 and TRBJ2-1; 7 nucleotides agree with TRBD2. The V and J ends lost 8 bases and 2 bases, in that order; junction bases with no gene match: 6. The CDR3 runs 14 residues. CDR1 and CDR2 from the germline V gene are SEHNR and FQNEAQ (reference sequence).

A few counts support this clonotype. This rearrangement joins TRBV15 to TRBJ2-4; TRBD1 aligns across 7 bases. Germline V gene data show CDR1 as LNHNV and CDR2 as YYDKDF (reference sequence). This CDR3 region has 15 residues. Trimming took 9 bases from V and 1 from J; bases not matched to a gene: 9. As DNA, the CDR3 is TGTGCCACGAGGGGGCTGAGTTCGGCCAAAAACATTCAGTACTTC. It encodes CATRGLSSAKNIQYF.

The rearrangement links TRBV5-1 to TRBJ1-1; 9 nucleotides align to TRBD1. The CDR3 sequence is 14 residues long. The germline V gene has CDR1 SGHRS and CDR2 YFSETQ. Trimming took 0 bases from V and 6 from J; bases not matched to a gene: 3. CDR3 protein: CASSLGTGVAEAFF. The DNA for the CDR3 is TGCGCCAGCAGCTTGGGGACAGGGGTCGCTGAAGCTTTCTTT. Combining the CDR3 with reference TRBV5-1 and TRBJ1-1 gives the whole variable domain KAGVTQTPRYLIKTRGQQVTLSCSPISGHRSVSWYQQTPGQGLQFLFEYFSETQRNKGNFPGRFSGRQFSNSRSEMNVSTLELGDSALYLCASSLGTGVAEAFFGQGTRLTVV.

This chain uses TRBV6-1 with TRBJ2-1; 7 positions agree with TRBD1. This CDR3 contains 19 residues. The J segment lost 4 bases and the V segment lost 2 bases, leaving 17 bases of the junction unmatched. Germline V gene lookup returns CDR1 MNHNS and CDR2 SASEGT. The CDR3 protein is CASSEMRPLTRGRYNEQFF. The CDR3 DNA reads as TGTGCCAGCAGTGAAATGCGCCCGTTGACAAGGGGGCGGTACAATGAGCAGTTCTTC.

This clonotype was observed a handful of times. V is TRBV6-1 and J is TRBJ1-2, with 7 bases matching TRBD1. The CDR3 is 17 amino acids. Germline loops: CDR1 MNHNS, CDR2 SASEGT. V shed 8 bases and J 0 bases; nucleotides not matched to a gene: 15. CDR3 sequence reads: CASFRSRTGAANYGYTF. The CDR3, as DNA: TGTGCCAGCTTTCGCTCAAGGACAGGTGCTGCTAACTATGGCTACACCTTC.

This clonotype was counted a few times. The V and J genes are TRBV12-3 or TRBV12-4 and TRBJ2-1; 9 positions agree with TRBD2. Unmatched junction bases numbered 13, after V lost 4 bases and J lost 0 bases. The CDR3 has 19 amino acids. The CDR3 reads CASSSRPLAGSSSYNEQFF. The CDR3 DNA reads as TGTGCCAGCAGTTCGCGACCCCTAGCGGGGTCAAGCTCCTACAATGAGCAGTTCTTC.

This rearrangement joins TRBV7-2 to TRBJ2-1; TRBD2 is a possible D gene (5 bases). Germline CDR1 and CDR2: SGHTA and FQGNSA. The V gene lost 6 bases and the J gene lost 8 bases, with 17 bases spanning the gap. The CDR3 is 14 amino acids. Here the CDR3 reads CASSQLGLADEQFF. In DNA, the CDR3 is TGTGCCAGCAGTCAATTGGGTCTAGCCGATGAGCAGTTCTTC.

This clonotype occurred a few times. This chain joins TRBV2 and TRBJ2-7; 8 bases line up with TRBD1. The germline CDR1 and CDR2 sequences are SNHLY and FYNNEI. V was pared by 7 bases and J by 6 bases, with 14 bases of the junction left unmatched. The CDR3 totals 15 residues. Here the CDR3 reads CASTRGQVFPSEQYF. The CDR3, as DNA: TGTGCCAGCACGAGGGGACAGGTATTTCCTAGCGAGCAGTACTTC. The variable domain in full, with the rest retrieved from reference TRBV2 and TRBJ2-7, is EPEVTQTPSHQVTQMGQEVILRCVPISNHLYFYWYRQILGQKVEFLVSFYNNEISEKSEIFDDQFSVERPDGSNFTLKIRSTKLEDSAMYFCASTRGQVFPSEQYFGPGTRLTVT.